The entry that follows covers one TCR beta chain sequence. The data were taken from a study of blood T cell repertoires in COVID-19. This table comes from immunoSEQ multiplex PCR, and its TCRdb copy is limited to in-frame clones, with some not included. This sample yields approximately 76,000 clones, of which about 70% are seen a single time; about a third belongs to the top ten. Germline V lookup: CDR1 SEHNR, CDR2 FQNEAQ (reference sequence). The CDR3 extends over 15 amino acids. The ends lost 4 bases at V and 5 bases at J; junction bases unmatched: 5. The rearrangement joins TRBV7-9 to TRBJ2-5; 12 bases map to TRBD2. The receptor was derived from a woman in her seventies with acute or convalescent COVID-19. Sequencing was carried out using peripheral blood. The CDR3 DNA reads TGTGCCAGCAGCTCTGGACTAGCGGGGAGGGAGACCCAGTACTTC. The encoded protein is CASSSGLAGRETQYF.